This TCR beta chain was found in a study of molecular identifiers for immune sequencing clone quantification. At the level of the study: Naive CD8 cell RNA, from around 20,000 or 100,000 cells, was split five ways in replicates, with four sequenced. Study-level points and caveats: Detection of one spiked Jurkat cell's TCR RNA reportedly worked in one million naive cells. Clones that had above 20 RNA copies took up over 97% of effector molecules but under 1% in naive cells.

Naive CD8 T cells, phenotype CD8+CD4-CCR7+CD45RA+, were sorted. V was cut by 0 bases and J by 3 bases, with 11 bases left in between. Germline loops: CDR1 LGHNA, CDR2 YSLEER. The CDR3 is made up of 15 amino acids. A word on this clonotype: Its antigen is undetermined.

Each CDR3 protein is one row after TCRdb ran MiXCR on the PCR reads. The sample lists approximately 9,800 distinct CDR3 sequences, 15% to 20% seen once, with approximately 1.5% in the top ten. The chain combines TRBV4-3 with TRBJ1-2; D gene uncertain. The origin of this receptor is a human donor in good health. Some libraries in this study had Jurkat cell RNA spiked in. The sample consisted of naive CD8+ T cells from blood, with Jurkat cell RNA spiked in. The subset here: FACS-sorted CD8+CD4-CCR7+CD45RA+ naive T cells. The CDR3 region has the DNA TGCGCCAGCAGCCAAGATCCCGGGGAGGACTATGGCTACACCTTC. It codes for CASSQDPGEDYGYTF.